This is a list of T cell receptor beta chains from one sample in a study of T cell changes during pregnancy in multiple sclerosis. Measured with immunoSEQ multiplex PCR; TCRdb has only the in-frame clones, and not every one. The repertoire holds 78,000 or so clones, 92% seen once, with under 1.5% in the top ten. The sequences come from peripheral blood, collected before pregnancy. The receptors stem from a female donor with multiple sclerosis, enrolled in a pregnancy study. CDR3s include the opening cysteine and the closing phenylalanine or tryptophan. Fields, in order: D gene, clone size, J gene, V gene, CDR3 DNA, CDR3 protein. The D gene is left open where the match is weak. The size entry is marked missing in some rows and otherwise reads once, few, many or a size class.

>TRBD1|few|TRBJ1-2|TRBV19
TGTGCCAGTAATTCGGGACAGGCTGCTAAGGGCTACACCTTC
CASNSGQAAKGYTF
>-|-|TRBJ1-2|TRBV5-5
TGTGCCAGCAGCTTGGTGCAGGATGGCTACACCTTC
CASSLVQDGYTF
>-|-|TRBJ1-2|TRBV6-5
TGTGCCAGCAGTTACTCCGGGGGGAACTATGGCTACACCTTC
CASSYSGGNYGYTF
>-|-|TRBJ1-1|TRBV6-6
TGTGCCAGCAGTTACGCGGGCGGGAACACTGAAGCTTTCTTT
CASSYAGGNTEAFF
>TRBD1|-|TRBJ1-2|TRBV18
TGTGCCAGCTCACCACCGAGGACAGGGAGGTACTATGGCTACACCTTC
CASSPPRTGRYYGYTF
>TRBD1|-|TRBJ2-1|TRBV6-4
TGTGCCAGCAAAGACAGGGGGTCTCCCTACAATGAGCAGTTCTTC
CASKDRGSPYNEQFF
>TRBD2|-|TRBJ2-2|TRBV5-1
TGCGCCAGCAGCCTCGGACTAGCGGGGGATACCGGGGAGCTGTTTTTT
CASSLGLAGDTGELFF
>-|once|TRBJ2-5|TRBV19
TGTGCCAGTAAAACGGGATCCGGGAAGACCCAGTACTTC
CASKTGSGKTQYF
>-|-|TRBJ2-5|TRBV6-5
TGTGCCAGCAGTTACTCTTCACTAGATAACGGGACCCAGTACTTC
CASSYSSLDNGTQYF
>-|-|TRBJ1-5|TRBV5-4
TGTGCCAGCAGCATCAGGGGCAATCAGCCCCAGCATTTT
CASSIRGNQPQHF
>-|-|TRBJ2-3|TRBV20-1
TGCAGTGCGTCGACAGATACGCAGTATTTT
CSASTDTQYF
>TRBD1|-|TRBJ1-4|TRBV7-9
TGTGCCAGCAGCTTAGGGACAGGGATTAATGAAAAACTGTTTTTT
CASSLGTGINEKLFF
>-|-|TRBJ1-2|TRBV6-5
TGTGCCAGCAGACTTAACAGGGCTGAGGGCTACACCTTC
CASRLNRAEGYTF
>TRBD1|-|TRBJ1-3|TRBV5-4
TGTGCCAGCAGCTCGGACAGGGCCTCTGGAAACACCATATATTTT
CASSSDRASGNTIYF